A single sample gave rise to the 17 T cell receptor beta chains below, sequenced in a study of metastatic and nonmetastatic thyroid tumors. TCRdb reprocessed the PCR reads via MiXCR. The sample has approximately 12,000 clones; around 21% are singletons. There were no patients who had received any treatment before thyroid surgery. Source material: adjacent normal tissue. These receptors were taken from a female donor with papillary thyroid cancer or a benign thyroid nodule (not recorded which). Some clones in this sample may be carry-over from other donors' samples.

In its sample, this clone ranks as medium-sized. This chain uses TRBV7-9 with TRBJ2-1, with a possible D match to TRBD1 (6 bases). The V and J ends lost 0 bases and 7 bases respectively, with 7 bases between them. Per germline, CDR1 SEHNR and CDR2 FQNEAQ (reference sequence). The CDR3 has 13 amino acids. The CDR3 sequence is CASSLAQGNEQFF. CDR3 nucleotides: TGTGCCAGCAGCTTAGCACAGGGAAATGAGCAGTTCTTC.

The rearrangement joins TRBV7-2 to TRBJ1-6; D gene ambiguous. The length of the CDR3 is 15 residues. Trimming took off 4 bases at V and 3 bases at J, with 10 bases between the two ends. Per germline, CDR1 SGHTA and CDR2 FQGNSA. The CDR3 here is CASSYGEGYNSPLHF. The CDR3, as DNA: TGTGCCAGCAGCTACGGAGAGGGCTATAATTCACCCCTCCACTTT. Based on the CDR3 plus reference TRBV7-2 and TRBJ1-6, the full variable domain is GAGVSQSPSNKVTEKGKDVELRCDPISGHTALYWYRQSLGQGLEFLIYFQGNSAPDKSGLPSDRFSAERTGGSVSTLTIQRTQQEDSAVYLCASSYGEGYNSPLHFGNGTRLTVT.

This clone rates as medium-sized. The chain links TRBV12-3 or TRBV12-4 to TRBJ2-3, with D perhaps TRBD1 (6 bases). The CDR3 length is 14 residues. V was trimmed by 7 bases and J by 4 bases, leaving 15 bases between them. The CDR3 coding sequence is TGTGCCAGCATCCCTGGACAGCTCGCAGATACGCAGTATTTT. Protein product: CASIPGQLADTQYF.

The gene calls are TRBV7-8 and TRBJ2-5; D remains ambiguous. Between the trimmed V and J ends, which lost 6 bases and 3 bases, there was a span of 17 bases. Germline loops: CDR1 SGHVS, CDR2 FQNEAQ. This CDR3 contains 15 residues. The CDR3 spells CASSSVLGSKETQYF. In DNA, the CDR3 is TGTGCCAGCAGTTCAGTGCTGGGGTCCAAAGAGACCCAGTACTTC.

This clone came up a few times. Relative to the germline gene, one junction end is altered; a read error may explain this. The genes are TRBV2 and TRBJ2-2; 7 nucleotides match TRBD1. This CDR3 has 15 residues. Germline CDR1 and CDR2: SNHLY and FYNNEI. CDR3 loop: CSSSKDRWYTGELFF. CDR3 in DNA: TGTTCCAGCAGTAAGGACAGGTGGTACACCGGGGAGCTGTTTTTT. The full variable domain, completed using reference TRBV2 and TRBJ2-2, is EPEVTQTPSHQVTQMGQEVILRCVPISNHLYFYWYRQILGQKVEFLVSFYNNEISEKSEIFDDQFSVERPDGSNFTLKIRSTKLEDSAMYFCSSSKDRWYTGELFFGEGSRLTVL.

This clone was observed many times. V gene TRBV10-3 combines with J gene TRBJ1-5, with D possibly TRBD1 on 6 matching bases. This CDR3 is 15 amino acids long. Trimming shortened V by 0 bases and J by 6 bases, and 12 bases separated the two germline ends. Germline CDR1 reads ENHRY; CDR2 reads SYGVKD. The CDR3 DNA is TGTGCCATCAGTGAGTCTGGGGGCCACGGTCAGCCCCAGCATTTT. Translation gives CAISESGGHGQPQHF.

J is TRBJ2-1 and V is TRBV7-2, with 10 nucleotides matching TRBD2. Germline V lookup: CDR1 SGHTA, CDR2 FQGNSA. Trimming at V came to 5 bases and at J to 4 bases, leaving 8 bases not matched to a gene. The CDR3 covers 16 residues. The CDR3 loop is CASSLTASGGYNEQFF. CDR3 bases: TGTGCCAGCAGCCTTACCGCTAGCGGGGGTTACAATGAGCAGTTCTTC.

The chain employs TRBV7-3 and TRBJ1-1; 8 bases line up with TRBD1. V lost 9 bases to trimming and J lost 4 bases; unmatched junction nucleotides: 7. The length of the CDR3 is 13 residues. The germline CDR1 and CDR2 sequences are SGHTA and FQGTGA. The CDR3, as DNA: TGTGCCAGGGGCGACAGGGGCATCACTGAAGCTTTCTTT. It specifies CARGDRGITEAFF.

The sample holds a few counts of this clone. CDR3: CSAMSGRGYEQYF. The CDR3 DNA reads as TGCAGTGCCATGAGCGGGAGAGGCTACGAGCAGTACTTC. The V gene is TRBV20-1, the J gene TRBJ2-7; TRBD2 matches 8 bases. The CDR3 contains 13 residues. The V gene end was trimmed by 6 bases and the J gene end by 3 bases; junction bases not matched to a gene: 7. Germline CDR1 and CDR2: DFQATT and SNEGSKA (reference sequence).

This clone turned up a few times. The CDR3 DNA follows: TGTGCCAGCAGTATAAAGACAGGATCTAACTATGGCTACACCTTC. As protein: CASSIKTGSNYGYTF. The rearrangement links TRBV27 to TRBJ1-2; TRBD1 is a possible D gene (6 bases). Germline CDR1 is MNHEY and CDR2 is SMNVEV (reference sequence). Trimming took off 5 bases at V and 0 bases at J, with 13 bases between the two ends. CDR3 size: 15 residues.

V and J are TRBV5-1 and TRBJ2-5; 11 bases fit TRBD2. J lost 5 bases, V lost 1 base, and 7 bases had no gene match. Germline values: CDR1 SGHRS, CDR2 YFSETQ. This CDR3 has 16 residues. CDR3 DNA sequence: TGCGCCAGCAGCTTGTCTAGCGGGGGGTTCCAGGAGACCCAGTACTTC. Amino acids: CASSLSSGGFQETQYF.

A few counts support this clone. Lacking the conserved final phenylalanine or tryptophan, this CDR3 likely reflects a read error. The genes are TRBV29-1 and TRBJ2-1, with D unclear. Germline CDR1 reads SQVTM; CDR2 reads ANQGSEA. There are 12 residues in the CDR3. V gave up 5 bases and J gave up 7 bases, with 12 bases separating them. The CDR3: CSVNRIGNEQFL. CDR3 in DNA: TGCAGCGTTAACCGGATCGGGAATGAGCAGTTCTTG.

The chain has TRBV20-1 and TRBJ1-1; D is uncertain. Trimming took off 5 bases at V and 0 bases at J, with 1 base between the two ends. Germline CDR1 is DFQATT and CDR2 is SNEGSKA (reference sequence). The CDR3 consists of 10 residues. The CDR3, as DNA: TGCAGTGCTCTGAACACTGAAGCTTTCTTT. Protein: CSALNTEAFF.

This clone was counted ten times or more. This could be a read error, since a much larger clone is one nucleotide away. The chain has TRBV20-1 and TRBJ1-2, with D possibly being TRBD1 (5 bases). This CDR3 is 15 amino acids long. The germline V and J ends were trimmed by 4 bases and 4 bases, with 19 bases remaining between them. Germline CDR1 reads DFQATT; CDR2 reads SNEGSKA (reference sequence). CDR3 sequence: CSAKRGNKWVYGYTF. In DNA, the CDR3 is TGCAGTGCTAAACGGGGGAACAAATGGGTCTATGGCTACACCTTC.

This clone appeared many times. This chain uses TRBV10-3 with TRBJ2-3, with a tentative D call TRBD2 (5 bases). Trimming cost V 0 bases and J 5 bases, with 9 bases left between them. Germline V lookup: CDR1 ENHRY, CDR2 SYGVKD. CDR3 length equals 14 residues. The CDR3 loop reads CAISESFAGDTQYF. DNA for the CDR3: TGTGCCATCAGTGAGTCGTTTGCGGGAGATACGCAGTATTTT.

About this clone: At one end the junction does not follow the germline gene, possibly because of a read error. The rearrangement uses TRBV15 and TRBJ2-7; a weak D match, TRBD2 (5 bases). Germline-derived CDR1 and CDR2 are LNHNV and YYDKDF (reference sequence). The CDR3 has 9 amino acids. The CDR3 DNA reads as TGTGCCACCAGCAGAGAGCGGGACTTC. Residues: CATSRERDF.

By share, this clone ranks as medium-sized. The rearrangement joins TRBV6-2 or TRBV6-3 to TRBJ1-5, with D perhaps TRBD1 (6 bases). Trimming removed 0 bases from V and 7 bases from J, with 13 bases in between. This CDR3 has 15 residues. CDR1 is MNHEY, CDR2 SVGEGT, per germline. CDR3 amino acids: CASSYSMGGGQPQHF. As DNA, the CDR3 is TGTGCCAGCAGTTACTCAATGGGGGGCGGACAGCCCCAGCATTTT.